The rows below give T cell receptor beta chains drawn from one sample of a study of CD8 T cells in Susac syndrome. TCRdb passed the immunoSEQ multiplex PCR reads through MiXCR, listing each CDR3 protein once. The repertoire holds around 220,000 distinct CDR3 sequences, with more than 85% as singletons. Material for sequencing was CD8+ T cells from PBMCs. The receptors originated from a human donor with multiple sclerosis. The CDR3 runs from the conserved cysteine through the conserved F or W. The order of the fields is CDR3 DNA, CDR3 protein, D gene, J gene, clone size, V gene. The D gene is left open where the match is weak. Clone sizes are given selectively: once, few, many, or a class where the clone is expanded.

CDR3nt: TGTGCCTGGAGTGGGGGCACCACTAACTATGGCTACACCTTC
CDR3aa: CAWSGGTTNYGYTF
d_gene: .
j_gene: TRBJ1-2
abundance: .
v_gene: TRBV30

CDR3nt: TGTGCCAACCGGGATGCGGCGGGAGGTGAGCAGTTCTTC
CDR3aa: CANRDAAGGEQFF
d_gene: TRBD2
j_gene: TRBJ2-1
abundance: .
v_gene: TRBV6-2/TRBV6-3

CDR3nt: TGTGCCAGCCGAGGGTGGACTGCAACTAATGAAAAACTGTTTTTT
CDR3aa: CASRGWTATNEKLFF
d_gene: .
j_gene: TRBJ1-4
abundance: .
v_gene: TRBV5-8

CDR3nt: TGTGCCAGTAGTATATCCCTGACTAGCGGGGGCTCCAATGAGCAGTTCTTC
CDR3aa: CASSISLTSGGSNEQFF
d_gene: TRBD2
j_gene: TRBJ2-1
abundance: few
v_gene: TRBV19

CDR3nt: TGCAGCGACCGTTCGGTCTATGGCTACACCTTC
CDR3aa: CSDRSVYGYTF
d_gene: .
j_gene: TRBJ1-2
abundance: once
v_gene: TRBV29-1

CDR3nt: TGTGCCAGCAGCTTAGAGCGACAGGGCGACGAGCAGTACTTC
CDR3aa: CASSLERQGDEQYF
d_gene: TRBD1
j_gene: TRBJ2-7
abundance: .
v_gene: TRBV13

CDR3nt: TGTGCCAGCAAGAAAGGCACTAGCGGGGGGGCTTCCCCCGGGGAGCTGTTTTTT
CDR3aa: CASKKGTSGGASPGELFF
d_gene: TRBD2
j_gene: TRBJ2-2
abundance: .
v_gene: TRBV6-2/TRBV6-3

CDR3nt: TGTGCCAGCAGCCCCCGTCACTCTGGGGCCAACGTCCTGACTTTC
CDR3aa: CASSPRHSGANVLTF
d_gene: .
j_gene: TRBJ2-6
abundance: few
v_gene: TRBV11-1

CDR3nt: TGTGCCAGCAGCGTCTTGGGGACCACTAACTATGGCTACACCTTC
CDR3aa: CASSVLGTTNYGYTF
d_gene: .
j_gene: TRBJ1-2
abundance: .
v_gene: TRBV9

CDR3nt: TGCGCCAGCAGCCAAGAACCGACAGGGACCATGTCTAATGAAAAACTGTTTTTT
CDR3aa: CASSQEPTGTMSNEKLFF
d_gene: TRBD1
j_gene: TRBJ1-4
abundance: .
v_gene: TRBV4-3

CDR3nt: TGTGCCAGCAGCCAAGAGGGACTAGCGCAGCAGTATTTT
CDR3aa: CASSQEGLAQQYF
d_gene: TRBD2
j_gene: TRBJ2-3
abundance: .
v_gene: TRBV3-1

CDR3nt: TGTGCCAGCGGGGAGGGACAGATGTATCAGCCCCAGCATTTT
CDR3aa: CASGEGQMYQPQHF
d_gene: TRBD1
j_gene: TRBJ1-5
abundance: .
v_gene: TRBV7-8

CDR3nt: TGTGCCACCAGCAACACAGATACGCAGTATTTT
CDR3aa: CATSNTDTQYF
d_gene: .
j_gene: TRBJ2-3
abundance: .
v_gene: TRBV15

CDR3nt: TGTGCCAGCAGCGGGGGGGTCTCGCCGGGAAACACCATATATTTT
CDR3aa: CASSGGVSPGNTIYF
d_gene: .
j_gene: TRBJ1-3
abundance: .
v_gene: TRBV5-6

CDR3nt: TGCAGTGCTTGCCGGGGGGGATCCACAGATACGCAGTATTTT
CDR3aa: CSACRGGSTDTQYF
d_gene: TRBD2
j_gene: TRBJ2-3
abundance: .
v_gene: TRBV20-1

CDR3nt: TGTGCCAGCAGCTATAGGGGGATGAACACTGAAGCTTTCTTT
CDR3aa: CASSYRGMNTEAFF
d_gene: .
j_gene: TRBJ1-1
abundance: .
v_gene: TRBV5-4

CDR3nt: TGTGCCAGCAGCTTGCTGACGCCCACGGGAAGCTCCTACGAGCAGTACTTC
CDR3aa: CASSLLTPTGSSYEQYF
d_gene: .
j_gene: TRBJ2-7
abundance: .
v_gene: TRBV5-4

CDR3nt: TGTGCCAGCAGGATCGGGGGGGCCGCCTACGAGCAGTACTTC
CDR3aa: CASRIGGAAYEQYF
d_gene: TRBD2
j_gene: TRBJ2-7
abundance: .
v_gene: TRBV27

CDR3nt: TGTGCCTGGAGTGTACTAGGAGGGGTTCAGCCCCAGCATTTT
CDR3aa: CAWSVLGGVQPQHF
d_gene: .
j_gene: TRBJ1-5
abundance: .
v_gene: TRBV30

CDR3nt: TGTGCCAGCAGCTTAGCGGCAGGGTGGGAGACCCAGTACTTC
CDR3aa: CASSLAAGWETQYF
d_gene: .
j_gene: TRBJ2-5
abundance: .
v_gene: TRBV7-2

CDR3nt: TGCGCCAGCAGCCTCTATTCCGGGACCTTCAATGAGCAGTTCTTC
CDR3aa: CASSLYSGTFNEQFF
d_gene: .
j_gene: TRBJ2-1
abundance: .
v_gene: TRBV4-3

CDR3nt: TGTGCCAGCAGCGTCACCGACAGGGGGCTGTTCTTC
CDR3aa: CASSVTDRGLFF
d_gene: TRBD1
j_gene: TRBJ2-1
abundance: .
v_gene: TRBV9

CDR3nt: TGTGCCAGCAGCGCTCGGGGAGGAGTCTATGGCTACACCTTC
CDR3aa: CASSARGGVYGYTF
d_gene: .
j_gene: TRBJ1-2
abundance: .
v_gene: TRBV9

CDR3nt: TGTGCCAGCAGCGTCACGTCGGGGGGCGCGGAGACCCAGTACTTC
CDR3aa: CASSVTSGGAETQYF
d_gene: .
j_gene: TRBJ2-5
abundance: .
v_gene: TRBV9

CDR3nt: TGCAGTGCTAGAGGGACAGGGGAGTACTATGGCTACACCTTC
CDR3aa: CSARGTGEYYGYTF
d_gene: TRBD1
j_gene: TRBJ1-2
abundance: .
v_gene: TRBV20-1

CDR3nt: TGTGCCAGCAGTCCTACCGGGACTTTGGGACCAGATACGCAGTATTTT
CDR3aa: CASSPTGTLGPDTQYF
d_gene: .
j_gene: TRBJ2-3
abundance: once
v_gene: TRBV12-3/TRBV12-4

CDR3nt: TGTGCCAGCAGCTTAGAGGGAAGGATCTCCTACAATGAGCAGTTCTTC
CDR3aa: CASSLEGRISYNEQFF
d_gene: .
j_gene: TRBJ2-1
abundance: .
v_gene: TRBV13

CDR3nt: TGCGCCAGCAGCCATTCGAGGGCGGAGGGCTACACCTTC
CDR3aa: CASSHSRAEGYTF
d_gene: .
j_gene: TRBJ1-2
abundance: .
v_gene: TRBV4-1

CDR3nt: TGTGCCATCAGTGAAGAACTAGCCCCAGATACGCAGTATTTT
CDR3aa: CAISEELAPDTQYF
d_gene: .
j_gene: TRBJ2-3
abundance: .
v_gene: TRBV10-3

CDR3nt: TGTGCCAGCAGCCCACTAGCGGGTCGAGCCTATGAGCAGTTCTTC
CDR3aa: CASSPLAGRAYEQFF
d_gene: TRBD2
j_gene: TRBJ2-1
abundance: .
v_gene: TRBV7-6

CDR3nt: TGTGCCAGTAGTATGGAGACTAGTACAGATACGCAGTATTTT
CDR3aa: CASSMETSTDTQYF
d_gene: .
j_gene: TRBJ2-3
abundance: .
v_gene: TRBV19

CDR3nt: TGTGCCATCAGTGACCCGGGGACAGGGCACCCGGAAGAGACCCAGTACTTC
CDR3aa: CAISDPGTGHPEETQYF
d_gene: TRBD1
j_gene: TRBJ2-5
abundance: .
v_gene: TRBV10-3

CDR3nt: TGCGCCAGCAGCCCCACCGGGACTAGCCTTGCAGATACGCAGTATTTT
CDR3aa: CASSPTGTSLADTQYF
d_gene: TRBD2
j_gene: TRBJ2-3
abundance: .
v_gene: TRBV4-1

CDR3nt: TGTGCCAGCAGCCCGGGTCCTTCTGGTGAGCAGTTCTTC
CDR3aa: CASSPGPSGEQFF
d_gene: .
j_gene: TRBJ2-1
abundance: .
v_gene: TRBV7-6

CDR3nt: TGTGCCAGCTCACCAGTCGGACAGGGGACCTTCTACAATGAGCAGTTCTTC
CDR3aa: CASSPVGQGTFYNEQFF
d_gene: TRBD1
j_gene: TRBJ2-1
abundance: once
v_gene: TRBV18

CDR3nt: TGCGCCAGCAGCCAAGACCGGGGGAGGGCCGTTGAGCAGTTCTTC
CDR3aa: CASSQDRGRAVEQFF
d_gene: TRBD2
j_gene: TRBJ2-1
abundance: .
v_gene: TRBV4-3

CDR3nt: TGCAGTGCTAGACCCGGACAGGGTAAAACCTACAATGAGCAGTTCTTC
CDR3aa: CSARPGQGKTYNEQFF
d_gene: TRBD1
j_gene: TRBJ2-1
abundance: .
v_gene: TRBV20-1

CDR3nt: TGTGCCAGCAGCTTAGTCCGGACGGTGAACACCGGGGAGCTGTTTTTT
CDR3aa: CASSLVRTVNTGELFF
d_gene: .
j_gene: TRBJ2-2
abundance: .
v_gene: TRBV7-9

CDR3nt: TGTGCCAGCAGTGAACCCGGAGTGGCGTACGAGCAGTACTTC
CDR3aa: CASSEPGVAYEQYF
d_gene: .
j_gene: TRBJ2-7
abundance: .
v_gene: TRBV2

CDR3nt: TGTGCCAGCATCCGCTTCGCGGGATCCTACAATGAGCAGTTCTTC
CDR3aa: CASIRFAGSYNEQFF
d_gene: .
j_gene: TRBJ2-1
abundance: .
v_gene: TRBV14

CDR3nt: TGTGCCAGCAGTCCCCCCGTTTGGGGATACACCGGGGAGCTGTTTTTT
CDR3aa: CASSPPVWGYTGELFF
d_gene: .
j_gene: TRBJ2-2
abundance: .
v_gene: TRBV6-2/TRBV6-3

CDR3nt: TGTGCCAGCAGCTTGTACTCTAGGAGCAATCAGCCCCAGCATTTT
CDR3aa: CASSLYSRSNQPQHF
d_gene: .
j_gene: TRBJ1-5
abundance: .
v_gene: TRBV5-5